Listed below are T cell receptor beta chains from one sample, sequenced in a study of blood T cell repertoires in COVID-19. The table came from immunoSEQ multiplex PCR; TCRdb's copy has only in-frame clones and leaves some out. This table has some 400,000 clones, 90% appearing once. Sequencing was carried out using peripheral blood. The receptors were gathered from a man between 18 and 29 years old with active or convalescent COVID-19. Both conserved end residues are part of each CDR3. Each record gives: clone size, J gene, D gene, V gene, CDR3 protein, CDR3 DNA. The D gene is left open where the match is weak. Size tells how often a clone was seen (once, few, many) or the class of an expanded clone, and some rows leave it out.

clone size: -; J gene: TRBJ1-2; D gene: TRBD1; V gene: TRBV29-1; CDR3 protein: CSVGDRGRYGYTF; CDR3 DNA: TGCAGCGTTGGAGACAGGGGCAGATATGGCTACACCTTC
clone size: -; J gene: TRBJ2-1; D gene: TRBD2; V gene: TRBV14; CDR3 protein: CASSQGLAGRRGEQFF; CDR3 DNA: TGTGCCAGCAGCCAAGGGCTAGCGGGGCGACGCGGTGAGCAGTTCTTC
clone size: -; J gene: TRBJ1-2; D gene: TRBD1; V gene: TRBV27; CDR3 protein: CASSFQTGDPAYGYTF; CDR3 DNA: TGTGCCAGCAGTTTCCAGACAGGGGATCCAGCCTATGGCTACACCTTC
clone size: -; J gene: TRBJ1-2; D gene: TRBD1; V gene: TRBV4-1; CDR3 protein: CASSSGGTVMYGYTF; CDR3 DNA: TGCGCCAGCAGCTCAGGTGGGACAGTGATGTATGGCTACACCTTC
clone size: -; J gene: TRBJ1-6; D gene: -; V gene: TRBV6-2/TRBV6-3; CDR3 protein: CASSRDQVGRTLHF; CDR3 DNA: TGTGCCAGCAGCAGAGACCAAGTTGGGAGGACCCTCCACTTT
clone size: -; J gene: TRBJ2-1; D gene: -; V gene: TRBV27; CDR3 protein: CASRLGLSDYNEQFF; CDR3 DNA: TGTGCCAGCAGACTGGGACTTTCCGACTACAATGAGCAGTTCTTC
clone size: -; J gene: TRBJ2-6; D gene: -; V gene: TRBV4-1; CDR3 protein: CASSQPGGSGANVLTF; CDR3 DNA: TGCGCCAGCAGCCAGCCAGGCGGGTCTGGGGCCAACGTCCTGACTTTC
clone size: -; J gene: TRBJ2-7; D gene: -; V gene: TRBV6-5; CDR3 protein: CASKAKRGASYEQYF; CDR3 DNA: TGTGCCAGCAAGGCCAAACGAGGCGCGTCCTACGAGCAGTACTTC
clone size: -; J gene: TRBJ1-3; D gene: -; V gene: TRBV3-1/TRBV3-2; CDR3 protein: CASSQQGSTGNTIYF; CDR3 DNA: TGTGCCAGCAGCCAGCAGGGTTCCACGGGAAACACCATATATTTT
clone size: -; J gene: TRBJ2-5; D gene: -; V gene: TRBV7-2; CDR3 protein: CASSPKYREQETQYF; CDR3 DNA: TGTGCCAGCAGCCCTAAATACCGGGAGCAAGAGACCCAGTACTTC
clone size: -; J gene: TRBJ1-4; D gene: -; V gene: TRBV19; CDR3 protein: CASSILGLAREKLFF; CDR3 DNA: TGTGCCAGTAGTATTTTGGGTCTAGCCCGGGAAAAACTGTTTTTT
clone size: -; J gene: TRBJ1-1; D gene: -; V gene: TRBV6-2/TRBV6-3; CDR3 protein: CASSRDTEAFF; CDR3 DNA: TGTGCCAGCAGTCGAGACACTGAAGCTTTCTTT
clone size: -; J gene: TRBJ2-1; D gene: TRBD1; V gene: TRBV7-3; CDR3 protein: CASSARQGSYHNEQFF; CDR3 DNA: TGTGCCAGCAGCGCAAGACAGGGGTCTTACCACAATGAGCAGTTCTTC
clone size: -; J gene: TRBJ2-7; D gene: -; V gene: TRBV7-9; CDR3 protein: CASSSTLLYEQYF; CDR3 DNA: TGTGCCAGCAGCTCTACACTACTTTACGAGCAGTACTTC
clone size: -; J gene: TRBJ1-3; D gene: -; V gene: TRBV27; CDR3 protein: CASSLSSGNTIYF; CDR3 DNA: TGTGCCAGCAGTCTAAGCTCTGGAAACACCATATATTTT
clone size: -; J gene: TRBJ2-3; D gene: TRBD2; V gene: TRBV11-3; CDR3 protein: CASSPGTSGGQPAVGTQYF; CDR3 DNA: TGTGCCAGCAGCCCGGGGACTAGCGGGGGTCAGCCGGCGGTTGGTACGCAGTATTTT
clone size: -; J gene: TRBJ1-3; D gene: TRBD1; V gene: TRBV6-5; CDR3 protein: CASSLDRANGNTIYF; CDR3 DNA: TGTGCCAGCAGTTTGGACAGGGCGAACGGAAACACCATATATTTT
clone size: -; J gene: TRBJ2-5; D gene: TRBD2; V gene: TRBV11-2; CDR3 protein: CASSHPESGGAETQYF; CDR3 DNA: TGTGCCAGCAGCCACCCCGAGAGCGGGGGGGCGGAGACCCAGTACTTC
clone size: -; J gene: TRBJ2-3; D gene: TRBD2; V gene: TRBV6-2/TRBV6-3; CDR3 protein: CASSTAKRGGTDTQYF; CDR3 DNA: TGTGCCAGCAGTACCGCTAAGCGGGGGGGCACAGATACGCAGTATTTT
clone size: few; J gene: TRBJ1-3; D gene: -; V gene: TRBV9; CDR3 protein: CASSVDGGALRGNTIYF; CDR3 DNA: TGTGCCAGCAGCGTAGATGGGGGGGCTTTGAGAGGAAACACCATATATTTT
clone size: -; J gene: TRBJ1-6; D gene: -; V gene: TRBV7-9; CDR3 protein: CASRPRDSDSPLHF; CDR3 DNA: TGTGCCAGCAGGCCCCGGGACTCGGATTCACCCCTCCACTTT
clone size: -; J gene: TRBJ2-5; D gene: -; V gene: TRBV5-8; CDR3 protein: CASSLGGRLRGETQYF; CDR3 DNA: TGTGCCAGCAGCTTGGGGGGGAGGCTGAGGGGAGAGACCCAGTACTTC
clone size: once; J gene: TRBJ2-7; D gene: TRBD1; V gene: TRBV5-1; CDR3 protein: CASSLWDRDSYEQYF; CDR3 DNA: TGCGCCAGCAGCCTGTGGGACAGGGACTCCTACGAGCAGTACTTC
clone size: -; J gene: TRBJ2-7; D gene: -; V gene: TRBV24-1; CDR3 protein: CATSDAGGYEQYF; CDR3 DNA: TGTGCCACCAGTGATGCGGGTGGGTACGAGCAGTACTTC
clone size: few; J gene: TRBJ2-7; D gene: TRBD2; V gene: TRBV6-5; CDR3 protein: CASSYRGGYEQYF; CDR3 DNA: TGTGCCAGCAGTTACCGGGGGGGCTACGAGCAGTACTTC
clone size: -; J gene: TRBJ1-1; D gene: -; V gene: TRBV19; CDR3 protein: CASSLVYRGTEAFF; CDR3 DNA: TGTGCCAGTAGTCTAGTCTATAGGGGGACTGAAGCTTTCTTT
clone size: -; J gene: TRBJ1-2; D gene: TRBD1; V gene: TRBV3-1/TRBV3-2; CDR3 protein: CASSPRTGGAIYGYTF; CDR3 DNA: TGTGCCAGCAGCCCCCGGACAGGGGGCGCGATCTATGGCTACACCTTC
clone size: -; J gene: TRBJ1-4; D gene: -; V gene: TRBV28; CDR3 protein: CASRPFWGDEKLFF; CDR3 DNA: TGTGCCAGCAGACCCTTCTGGGGAGACGAAAAACTGTTTTTT
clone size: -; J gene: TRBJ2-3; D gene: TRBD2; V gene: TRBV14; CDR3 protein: CASSQRGLAFPTDTQYF; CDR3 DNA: TGTGCCAGCAGCCAAAGAGGACTAGCGTTCCCCACAGATACGCAGTATTTT